A single sample gave rise to the 30 T cell receptor beta chains below, sequenced in a study of T cells in Graves' hyperthyroidism and ophthalmopathy (dated by TCRdb to between 2018 and 2021). The protocol used for the library was multiplex PCR. The reads were generated on an Illumina HiSeq 2000. The TCR beta CDR3 regions were amplified from RNA transcripts. For the first round of RT-PCR on the TCR CDR3, the HTBI primer set was used together with the Qiagen OneStep RT-PCR kit. Using fastp at Q25 and MiXCR, TCRdb reprocessed the public reads and kept productive beta chains. One record per CDR3 amino acid sequence lists the most common genes and DNA. The sample table records 450,000 to 600,000 distinct CDR3 sequences; around 13% of these occur just once. In total, the top ten clones hold approximately 15% of the sample. The specimen sequenced was blood. Every receptor here comes from a woman aged 40-49 years with Graves' hyperthyroidism.

This clonotype was counted many times. The rearrangement uses TRBV28 and TRBJ2-7, with TRBD1 matching over 10 bases. The trim removed 8 bases at V and 3 bases at J, leaving 7 bases unmatched. The length of the CDR3 is 14 residues. Per germline, CDR1 MDHEN and CDR2 SYDVKM. CDR3 sequence reads: CASLPGQGSYEQYF. The CDR3 DNA follows: TGTGCCAGCCTTCCGGGACAGGGGAGCTACGAGCAGTACTTC.

This clonotype was observed at least ten times. The J gene is TRBJ2-1, the V gene TRBV28; D possibly corresponds to TRBD1 (5 bases). V was trimmed by 5 bases and J by 0 bases, leaving 14 bases between them. This CDR3 has 16 residues. Germline V lookup: CDR1 MDHEN, CDR2 SYDVKM. CDR3 DNA: TGTGCCAGCAGTCCCAGACAGCTTAGCTCCTACAATGAGCAGTTCTTC. Its translation is CASSPRQLSSYNEQFF.

This clonotype turned up a few times. The chain couples TRBV19 to TRBJ2-2, with TRBD1 identical over 9 bases. This CDR3 has 16 amino acids. Trimming at V came to 3 bases and at J to 6 bases, leaving 8 bases not matched to a gene. Looked up from germline, CDR1 is LNHDA and CDR2 is SQIVND (reference sequence). CDR3 protein: CASSIRGQGGAGELFF. Here the CDR3 DNA reads TGTGCCAGTAGTATTCGGGGACAGGGAGGCGCCGGGGAGCTGTTTTTT.

This clonotype was counted at least ten times. The J gene is TRBJ1-1, the V gene TRBV18; D gene ambiguous. Per germline, CDR1 KGHSH and CDR2 LQKENI. The CDR3 has 16 residues. V was clipped by 5 bases and J by 4 bases, with 20 bases between them. The CDR3 nucleotides are TGTGCCAGCTCATTAAGCCCCCCAAACGAGGGCACTGAAGCTTTCTTT. Protein sequence: CASSLSPPNEGTEAFF. The full variable domain, rest sourced from reference TRBV18 and TRBJ1-1, is NAGVMQNPRHLVRRRGQEARLRCSPMKGHSHVYWYRQLPEEGLKFMVYLQKENIIDESGMPKERFSAEFPKEGPSILRIQQVVRGDSAAYFCASSLSPPNEGTEAFFGQGTRLTVV.

This clonotype was counted at least ten times. The V gene is TRBV12-3 or TRBV12-4, the J gene TRBJ2-3, with TRBD2 matching over 14 bases. The CDR3 totals 18 residues. Trimming cost V 6 bases and J 3 bases; bases outside gene matches: 11. This chain's CDR3 is CASRARTSGRKKTDTQYF. CDR3 coding DNA: TGTGCCAGCAGGGCAAGGACTAGCGGGAGGAAAAAGACAGATACGCAGTATTTT.

This clonotype was seen a handful of times. The CDR3 spells CSARDSTSGKGEQYF. DNA for the CDR3: TGCAGTGCTAGAGACAGTACTAGCGGGAAGGGGGAGCAGTACTTC. V and J are TRBV20-1 and TRBJ2-7; 10 bases are a match to TRBD2. CDR3 size: 15 residues. V dropped 0 bases and J dropped 7; count of bases not matched to a gene: 9. Looked up from germline, CDR1 is DFQATT and CDR2 is SNEGSKA (reference sequence).

This clonotype was recorded at least ten times. The V and J genes are TRBV5-1 and TRBJ2-1, with TRBD2 identical over 7 bases. This CDR3 is built from 14 residues. J lost 0 bases, V lost 6 bases, and 3 bases had no gene match. Germline CDR1 and CDR2: SGHRS and YFSETQ. CDR3 in amino acids: CASTGTNSYNEQFF. CDR3 nucleotides: TGCGCCAGCACCGGGACTAACTCCTACAATGAGCAGTTCTTC. The full variable domain, completed using reference TRBV5-1 and TRBJ2-1, is KAGVTQTPRYLIKTRGQQVTLSCSPISGHRSVSWYQQTPGQGLQFLFEYFSETQRNKGNFPGRFSGRQFSNSRSEMNVSTLELGDSALYLCASTGTNSYNEQFFGPGTRLTVL.

This clonotype was seen repeatedly, ten times or more. This chain links TRBV2 with TRBJ2-2, with D uncertain. Trimming shortened V by 7 bases and J by 1 base, and 10 bases separated the two germline ends. The germline gives CDR1 SNHLY, CDR2 FYNNEI. CDR3 length equals 14 residues. CDR3 loop: CASTRRGNTGELFF. As DNA, the CDR3 is TGTGCCAGCACTCGACGCGGGAACACCGGGGAGCTGTTTTTT. Filled out from reference TRBV2 and TRBJ2-2, the complete variable domain reads EPEVTQTPSHQVTQMGQEVILRCVPISNHLYFYWYRQILGQKVEFLVSFYNNEISEKSEIFDDQFSVERPDGSNFTLKIRSTKLEDSAMYFCASTRRGNTGELFFGEGSRLTVL.

V is TRBV20-1 and J is TRBJ1-5; 7 nucleotides align to TRBD1. Germline V gives CDR1 DFQATT, CDR2 SNEGSKA (reference sequence). This CDR3 region has 14 residues. Trimming at V came to 0 bases and at J to 6 bases, leaving 5 bases not matched to a gene. In DNA, the CDR3 is TGCAGTGCTAGAGAGGCAGGGGGGCTTCAGCCCCAGCATTTT. Its protein is CSAREAGGLQPQHF.

This clonotype was counted ten times or more. The V and J genes are TRBV20-1 and TRBJ2-2; D ambiguous. The CDR3 contains 14 residues. Germline V gene lookup returns CDR1 DFQATT and CDR2 SNEGSKA (reference sequence). With 3 bases removed from V and 2 bases from J, the gap between germline ends came to 10 bases. This chain's CDR3 is CSARPGPNTGELFF. CDR3 nucleotide sequence: TGCAGTGCTAGGCCGGGTCCCAACACCGGGGAGCTGTTTTTT.

This chain uses TRBV2 with TRBJ2-5, with D hard to call. V was pared by 1 base and J by 2 bases, with 8 bases between. The CDR3 contains 14 residues. Germline V CDR1 and CDR2: SNHLY, FYNNEI. The CDR3 DNA reads TGTGCCAGCAGTGAAGGACGGTTACAAGAGACCCAGTACTTC. Translation: CASSEGRLQETQYF. The full variable domain, with the rest looked up from reference TRBV2 and TRBJ2-5, is EPEVTQTPSHQVTQMGQEVILRCVPISNHLYFYWYRQILGQKVEFLVSFYNNEISEKSEIFDDQFSVERPDGSNFTLKIRSTKLEDSAMYFCASSEGRLQETQYFGPGTRLLVL.

The chain employs TRBV5-1 and TRBJ2-1, with TRBD2 identical over 15 bases. The CDR3 runs to 16 residues. Germline V gives CDR1 SGHRS, CDR2 YFSETQ. V was pared by 4 bases and J by 7 bases, with 6 bases of the junction left unmatched. Here the CDR3 DNA reads TGCGCCAGCAGCACTGGACTAGCGGGAGGGCCTAATGAGCAGTTCTTC. Translated: CASSTGLAGGPNEQFF.

This clonotype appeared many times. This chain connects TRBV11-2 to TRBJ2-5; 10 bases map to TRBD2. Germline V gene lookup returns CDR1 SGHAT and CDR2 FQNNGV. Trimming at V came to 3 bases and at J to 5 bases, leaving 6 bases not matched to a gene. The CDR3 contains 15 residues. Written as DNA, the CDR3 is TGTGCCAGCAGCTTCACTAGCGGGACGCGGGAGACCCAGTACTTC. Translating gives CASSFTSGTRETQYF.

This clonotype was observed a handful of times. The genes are TRBV7-9 and TRBJ2-7; maybe TRBD1 (5 bases). The germline gives CDR1 SEHNR, CDR2 FQNEAQ (reference sequence). The CDR3 runs 15 residues. V was pared by 5 bases and J by 2 bases, with 16 bases between. This CDR3 reads CASSPQGTFTYEQYF. CDR3 in DNA: TGTGCCAGCAGCCCTCAGGGAACGTTCACCTACGAGCAGTACTTC. The full variable domain, its missing parts supplied by reference TRBV7-9 and TRBJ2-7, is DTGVSQNPRHKITKRGQNVTFRCDPISEHNRLYWYRQTLGQGPEFLTYFQNEAQLEKSRLLSDRFSAERPKGSFSTLEIQRTEQGDSAMYLCASSPQGTFTYEQYFGPGTRLTVT.

The CDR3 DNA reads TGTGCCAGCAGTTACGGGGGAGGGGGCCCTGAAGCTTTCTTT. Translating it yields CASSYGGGGPEAFF. The chain joins TRBV6-5 to TRBJ1-1; 7 nucleotides line up with TRBD1. With 2 bases clipped from V and 6 bases from J, the junction kept 6 bases outside the gene matches. This CDR3 has 14 residues. CDR1 and CDR2 from the germline V gene are MNHEY and SVGAGI.

This clonotype was detected only once. The chain uses TRBV10-3 and TRBJ2-3; TRBD2 matches 9 bases. The junction had 3 bases not matched to a gene; V was cut back by 7 bases and J by 1 base. The germline V gene has CDR1 ENHRY and CDR2 SYGVKD. This CDR3 has 14 amino acids. The CDR3 sequence: CAITAGGGTDTQYF. The CDR3, as DNA: TGTGCCATCACAGCGGGAGGAGGCACAGATACGCAGTATTTT.

This clonotype was detected many times. The J gene is TRBJ2-3, the V gene TRBV30, with 14 bases that match TRBD2. CDR1 and CDR2 (germline): GTSNPN, SVGIG (reference sequence). J was trimmed by 4 bases and V by 0 bases; bases with no gene match: 3. The CDR3 has 16 residues. CDR3 nucleotide sequence: TGTGCCTGGAGTGTGGGACTAGCGGGAGACTCAGATACGCAGTATTTT. Its protein is CAWSVGLAGDSDTQYF.

This clonotype was observed at least ten times. The rearrangement joins TRBV28 to TRBJ1-1; D possibly corresponds to TRBD1 (5 bases). V shed 7 bases and J shed 4 bases, with 22 bases lying between them. The CDR3 has 16 amino acids. The germline CDR1 and CDR2 sequences are MDHEN and SYDVKM. The CDR3 nucleotides read TGTGCCAGCACTGCCGGGGACCTTTTCGGGGGCACTGAAGCTTTCTTT. Translating it yields CASTAGDLFGGTEAFF.

In DNA, the CDR3 is TGTGCCACCAGTGACAGCTATGGCTACACCTTC. Protein: CATSDSYGYTF. The chain is built from TRBV24-1 and TRBJ1-2; D call uncertain. This CDR3 contains 11 residues. Trimming left V 4 bases short and J 4 bases short, with 3 bases between. Germline V gene lookup returns CDR1 KGHDR and CDR2 SFDVKD.

This clonotype was seen repeatedly, ten times or more. J is TRBJ2-5 and V is TRBV3-1, with 7 bases fitting TRBD1. The CDR3 is 13 amino acids. Germline V gives CDR1 LGHDT, CDR2 YNNKEL (reference sequence). The J segment lost 7 bases and the V segment lost 4 bases, leaving 6 bases of the junction unmatched. CDR3 DNA: TGTGCCAGCAGCCCACAGGGGACCGGGACCCAGTACTTC. Translating it yields CASSPQGTGTQYF.

Of note for this clonotype: One base away lies a much larger clone, so this may be a sequencing read error. In nucleotides, the CDR3 is TGTGCCAGCAAACTGGACGGGAGCTCCTACGAGCAGTACTTC. It encodes CASKLDGSSYEQYF. V gene TRBV6-1 combines with J gene TRBJ2-7; possible D gene TRBD2, 6 bases. There are 14 residues in the CDR3. The V gene's germline CDR1 is MNHNS and CDR2 SASEGT. With 7 bases removed from V and 0 bases from J, the gap between germline ends came to 13 bases.

This clonotype was counted at least ten times. The V and J genes are TRBV29-1 and TRBJ2-7, with 8 bases aligning to TRBD2. After removal of 7 bases from V and 0 bases from J, the junction contained 5 bases not matched to a gene. Germline values: CDR1 SQVTM, CDR2 ANQGSEA. CDR3 length: 13 residues. The CDR3 here is CSAAGTSSYEQYF. CDR3 bases: TGCAGCGCCGCAGGGACTAGCTCCTACGAGCAGTACTTC.

V and J are TRBV27 and TRBJ2-1; 10 nucleotides match TRBD2. The length of the CDR3 is 15 residues. Germline V gene data show CDR1 as MNHEY and CDR2 as SMNVEV (reference sequence). V was clipped by 6 bases and J by 4 bases; unmatched bases: 6. The CDR3 DNA is TGTGCCAGCAGCTCGGGACTAGCGATGTACAATGAGCAGTTCTTC. Amino acids: CASSSGLAMYNEQFF.

This chain links TRBV7-9 with TRBJ2-6; TRBD2 aligns across 7 bases. This CDR3 is built from 18 residues. CDR1 SEHNR and CDR2 FQNEAQ come from the germline V gene (reference sequence). Germline trimming cut 5 bases from V and 0 bases from J; bases unmatched to any gene: 10. CDR3 in DNA: TGTGCCAGCAGCCCCCGGGGAGCGGGAACCTCTGGGGCCAACGTCCTGACTTTC. Translated: CASSPRGAGTSGANVLTF.

In regard to this clonotype: A much larger clone lies a single base off, so this may be a read error. This chain connects TRBV28 to TRBJ2-7; weak D call: TRBD2 (7 bases). The length of the CDR3 is 16 residues. Between the trimmed V and J ends, which lost 2 bases and 2 bases, there was a span of 16 bases. Germline CDR1 and CDR2: MDHEN and SYDVKM. The CDR3: CASSLIRGGGAYEQYF. As DNA, the CDR3 is TGTGCCAGCAGTTTAATAAGGGGGGGGGGGGCCTACGAGCAGTACTTC.

This clonotype was observed many times. The CDR3 DNA sequence: TGTGCCAGCAGTTCCGTCAGGACTAGCGGGATCCAAGAGACCCAGTACTTC. Translating gives CASSSVRTSGIQETQYF. V and J are TRBV12-3 or TRBV12-4 and TRBJ2-5, with 12 bases identical to TRBD2. V was pared by 4 bases and J by 1 base, with 7 bases of the junction left unmatched. The CDR3 length is 17 residues.

This clonotype was picked up many times. V is TRBV20-1 and J is TRBJ2-3; TRBD2 aligns across 8 bases. The germline V gene encodes CDR1 DFQATT and CDR2 SNEGSKA (reference sequence). CDR3 length: 16 residues. With 3 bases clipped from V and 6 bases from J, the junction kept 14 bases outside the gene matches. CDR3 in amino acids: CSARGEEAGARDTQYF. The CDR3 DNA is TGCAGTGCTAGGGGCGAGGAAGCGGGAGCGAGGGATACGCAGTATTTT.

This clonotype was counted many times. The V gene is TRBV10-3, the J gene TRBJ2-7; 8 nucleotides align to TRBD2. CDR3 length equals 17 residues. V shed 3 bases, J shed 2 bases, and the junction held 12 bases outside the gene matches. Germline lookup yields CDR1 ENHRY and CDR2 SYGVKD. CDR3 region: CAISERSSGSPTYEQYF. CDR3 coding DNA: TGTGCCATCAGTGAACGGTCTAGCGGGTCCCCAACCTACGAGCAGTACTTC.

This clonotype was counted ten times or more. This sequence joins TRBV20-1 and TRBJ2-1; D possibly matches TRBD1 or TRBD2 (5 bases each). From germline, CDR1 is DFQATT and CDR2 SNEGSKA (reference sequence). Trimming pared 4 bases from V and 8 bases from J, leaving 15 bases between. The CDR3 has 13 residues. The CDR3 loop reads CSATERGVDEQFF. CDR3 DNA: TGCAGTGCTACAGAACGAGGGGTGGATGAGCAGTTCTTC.

This clonotype was picked up many times. J is TRBJ2-1 and V is TRBV20-1; D possibly corresponds to TRBD2 (6 bases). This CDR3 contains 15 residues. Looked up from germline, CDR1 is DFQATT and CDR2 is SNEGSKA (reference sequence). Trimming removed 2 bases from V and 2 bases from J, with 13 bases in between. CDR3 DNA: TGCAGTGCTAGAACGGCTAGCGCTACCTACAATGAGCAGTTCTTC. It yields the protein CSARTASATYNEQFF.